This TCR beta chain was observed in a study of cytomegalovirus exposure and HLA in healthy donors. This PCR relied on a set of 60 Vbeta primers and 13 Jbeta primers. Measured with immunoSEQ multiplex PCR; TCRdb has only the in-frame clones, and not every one. The table lists approximately 150,000 clones, almost 85% of them singletons. Germline lookup yields CDR1 LNHDA and CDR2 SQIVND (reference sequence). The CDR3 has 12 amino acids. The V and J ends lost 5 bases and 9 bases, in that order; junction bases with no gene match: 3. Healthy bone marrow donors made up the donors. V usage is TRBV19 and J usage is TRBJ2-1, with 8 bases identical to TRBD2. Input material: PBMCs. The sequence was obtained from a woman in her sixties or seventies in good health and CMV-seropositive. The CDR3 region is CASSALAGEQFF. For the CDR3, the DNA is TGTGCCAGTAGTGCCCTAGCGGGTGAGCAGTTCTTC.